The source of this T cell receptor (beta chain) is a study of T-cell memory formation after mild COVID-19. The germline CDR1 and CDR2 sequences are DFQATT and SNEGSKA (reference sequence). Trimming pared 0 bases from V and 1 base from J, leaving 13 bases between. CDR3 size: 15 residues. The TCR alpha and TCR beta cDNA libraries, bearing sample barcodes and UMIs, were generated by 5'RACE using constant-segment primers. TCRdb ran MiXCR on the 5' RACE reads and lists one entry per CDR3 protein. The sample lists around 200,000 distinct CDR3 sequences; roughly 23% were seen once. Sequencing was done on a sample of PBMCs or a T cell subset sorted from them (not recorded which). The receptor's source is an adult woman who had mild COVID-19 (a few samples of this study predate the infection). Cell type and time point are not known. The J gene is TRBJ2-7, the V gene TRBV20-1, with D tentatively TRBD2 (6 bases). The CDR3 reads CSAREGGLPSYEQYF. As DNA, the CDR3 is TGCAGTGCTAGAGAGGGTGGACTACCTTCCTACGAGCAGTACTTC.